This TCR beta chain derives from a study of post-analysis software for immune sequencing data. On the study more broadly: The disease courses covered relapsing-remitting, secondary progressive and progressive-relapsing multiple sclerosis.

cDNA libraries of TCR beta carried unique molecular identifiers. Approximately 500,000 cDNA molecules were recovered from an input of about 0.85 to 11 million T cells. Via MiXCR, TCRdb re-called the PCR reads, giving one row per CDR3 protein. The sample shows hundreds of thousands of distinct CDR3 sequences, approximately 46% of them seen only once. Overall study results and limits: Patients used five TRBV segments, including TRBV5-6, TRBV5-1 and TRBV20-1, more often than controls. Among multiple sclerosis patients, normalized Chao1 diversity was significantly below that of controls. Samples from a shared batch, those prepared together, strongly co-clustered by F measure.

This clonotype was seen only a few times. The antigen is not known. The ends were cut back, 2 bases at V and 8 bases at J, with 9 bases in the middle. The CDR3 extends over 12 amino acids. The germline V gene encodes CDR1 MNHEY and CDR2 SVGAGI. The rearrangement links TRBV6-5 to TRBJ1-2; D not resolved. The origin of this receptor is a girl aged 5-17 years with multiple sclerosis. The specimen sequenced was blood. CDR3 in amino acids: CASSYRGLGYTF. CDR3 in DNA: TGTGCCAGCAGTTACCGCGGGCTCGGCTACACCTTC.